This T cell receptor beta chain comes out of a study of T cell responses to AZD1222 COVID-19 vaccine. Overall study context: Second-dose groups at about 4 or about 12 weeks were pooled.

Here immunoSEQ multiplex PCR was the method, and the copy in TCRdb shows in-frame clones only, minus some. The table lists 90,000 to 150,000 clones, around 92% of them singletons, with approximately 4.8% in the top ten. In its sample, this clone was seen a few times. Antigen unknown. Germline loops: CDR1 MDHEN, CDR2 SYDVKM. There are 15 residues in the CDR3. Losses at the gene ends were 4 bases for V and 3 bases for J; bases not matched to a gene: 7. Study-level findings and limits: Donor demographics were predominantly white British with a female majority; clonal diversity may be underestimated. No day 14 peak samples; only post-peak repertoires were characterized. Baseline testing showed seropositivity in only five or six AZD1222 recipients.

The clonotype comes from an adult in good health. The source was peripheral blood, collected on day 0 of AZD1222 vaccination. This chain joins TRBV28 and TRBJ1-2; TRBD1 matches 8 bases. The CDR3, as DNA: TGTGCCAGCAGTTCCGGACAGGGATCTTACTATGGCTACACCTTC. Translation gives CASSSGQGSYYGYTF.